The 23 T cell receptor beta chains given below trace back to one sample, sequenced in a study of T-cell reconstitution after alpha-beta-depleted transplantation in children. Unique molecular identifiers were incorporated when the TCRbeta library was constructed. TCRdb redid the calling of the PCR reads with MiXCR, one entry per CDR3 protein. The data contain fewer than 550,000 distinct CDR3 sequences, roughly a tenth of them singletons. Here the sequenced sample was PBMCs, taken before TCRalphabeta/CD19-depleted stem cell transplant. These receptors were obtained from a child aged 2-9 years with inherited bone marrow failure, due to receive a stem cell transplant.

This clonotype came up a few times. The chain has TRBV30 and TRBJ2-1; D gene ambiguous. Trimming took 0 bases from V and 6 from J, leaving 6 bases between them. The CDR3 spans 12 residues. From germline, CDR1 is GTSNPN and CDR2 SVGIG (reference sequence). This CDR3 is CAWSVLINEQFF. CDR3 DNA: TGTGCCTGGAGTGTACTCATCAATGAGCAGTTCTTC. Combining the CDR3 with reference TRBV30 and TRBJ2-1 gives the whole variable domain SQTIHQWPATLVQPVGSPLSLECTVEGTSNPNLYWYRQAAGRGLQLLFYSVGIGQISSEVPQNLSASRPQDRQFILSSKKLLLSDSGFYLCAWSVLINEQFFGPGTRLTVL.

The V and J genes are TRBV30 and TRBJ2-3; D is possibly TRBD1 or TRBD2 (5 bases each). Trimming removed 4 bases at V and 0 bases at J, with 8 bases between. Germline assignment: CDR1 GTSNPN and CDR2 SVGIG (reference sequence). The CDR3 is 13 residues long. The CDR3 DNA is TGTGCCTGGATGGGACCGAGCACAGATACGCAGTATTTT. Translated, it gives CAWMGPSTDTQYF.

This clonotype came up many times. The gene calls are TRBV5-6 and TRBJ1-2; D might be TRBD1 (6 bases). Germline V gene sequence: CDR1 SGHDT, CDR2 YYEEEE. The CDR3 covers 13 residues. Trimming removed 6 bases from V and 1 base from J, with 10 bases in between. The CDR3: CASNTDSNYGYTF. The CDR3 coding sequence is TGTGCCAGCAATACGGACAGTAACTATGGCTACACCTTC.

This clonotype was observed at least ten times. The gene calls are TRBV5-5 and TRBJ2-1, with D unresolved. In germline, CDR1 is SGHKS, CDR2 YYEKEE (reference sequence). V lost 2 bases, J lost 2 bases, and 11 bases lay in between. This CDR3 spans 15 amino acids. CDR3 nucleotide sequence: TGTGCCAGCAGCTTCGTGAGCGTGGCCTACAATGAGCAGTTCTTC. Translation gives CASSFVSVAYNEQFF.

This clonotype came up a few times. This chain links TRBV20-1 with TRBJ2-1; 14 bases fit TRBD2. Germline V gene data show CDR1 as DFQATT and CDR2 as SNEGSKA (reference sequence). Unmatched junction bases numbered 9, after V lost 0 bases and J lost 2 bases. The CDR3 is 19 residues long. The CDR3 spells CSARDGGTSGSLTYNEQFF. The DNA for the CDR3 is TGCAGTGCTAGAGATGGGGGGACTAGCGGGAGTCTCACCTACAATGAGCAGTTCTTC.

For the CDR3, the DNA is TGCGCCAGCAGCTTGGCAGGGTCGGAGGGAGAGACCCAGTACTTC. Encoded protein: CASSLAGSEGETQYF. The rearrangement joins TRBV5-1 to TRBJ2-5; D perhaps matches TRBD2 (6 bases). The length of the CDR3 is 15 residues. Germline loops: CDR1 SGHRS, CDR2 YFSETQ. The V gene lost 0 bases and the J gene lost 4 bases, with 13 bases spanning the gap. The full variable domain, completed using reference TRBV5-1 and TRBJ2-5, is KAGVTQTPRYLIKTRGQQVTLSCSPISGHRSVSWYQQTPGQGLQFLFEYFSETQRNKGNFPGRFSGRQFSNSRSEMNVSTLELGDSALYLCASSLAGSEGETQYFGPGTRLLVL.

This clonotype showed up many times. The chain joins TRBV20-1 to TRBJ2-1, with 10 bases fitting TRBD2. Trimming cost V 1 base and J 4 bases; bases outside gene matches: 10. In germline, CDR1 is DFQATT, CDR2 SNEGSKA (reference sequence). The CDR3 covers 17 residues. The CDR3 sequence: CSARVTSGTRGYNEQFF. CDR3 nucleotides: TGCAGTGCTAGAGTAACTAGCGGGACAAGAGGTTACAATGAGCAGTTCTTC.

The chain has TRBV6-2 or TRBV6-3 and TRBJ2-1; possible D gene TRBD2, 6 bases. The CDR3 extends over 12 amino acids. Trimming cost V 5 bases and J 13 bases, with 15 bases left between them. Germline-derived CDR1 and CDR2 are MNHEY and SVGEGT. The CDR3 is CASSPPTRGQFF. The CDR3 bases are TGTGCCAGCAGTCCCCCGACTAGGGGACAGTTCTTC.

The chain has TRBV11-3 and TRBJ1-2; 8 nucleotides align to TRBD1. The CDR3 covers 16 residues. V gave up 2 bases and J gave up 5 bases; unmatched junction bases: 10. The germline V gene has CDR1 SGHNT and CDR2 YENEEA. As DNA, the CDR3 is TGTGCCAGCAGCTTAACTCGGCAGGGGGCTGATTATGGCTACACCTTC. It encodes CASSLTRQGADYGYTF.

This clonotype was detected ten times or more. V usage is TRBV20-1 and J usage is TRBJ2-7, with no clear D. Germline values: CDR1 DFQATT, CDR2 SNEGSKA (reference sequence). The V end lost 4 bases, the J end lost 4 bases, and 17 bases lay between the germline ends. The CDR3 is 14 residues long. CDR3 DNA: TGCAGTGCTACCTGGTTCGGCAAGTCTTACGAGCAGTACTTC. It is translated as CSATWFGKSYEQYF.

The chain recombines TRBV3-1 with TRBJ2-5; D possibly uses TRBD1 or TRBD2 (5 bases each). The germline gives CDR1 LGHDT, CDR2 YNNKEL (reference sequence). CDR3 length: 17 amino acids. Trimming cost V 5 bases and J 5 bases, with 24 bases left between them. CDR3 coding DNA: TGTGCCAGCAGCAAGGAGGTGCTTGGACAATACCTGGAGACCCAGTACTTC. Translating gives CASSKEVLGQYLETQYF.

The sample holds many counts of this clonotype. This chain uses TRBV20-1 with TRBJ1-5; a possible D gene is TRBD1 (6 bases). Germline CDR1 and CDR2: DFQATT and SNEGSKA (reference sequence). The CDR3 sequence is 12 residues long. The ends were cut back, 3 bases at V and 7 bases at J, with 10 bases in the middle. The CDR3 bases are TGCAGTGCTAGGACTGGGGGCCAGCCCCAGCATTTT. Translated, it gives CSARTGGQPQHF.

This clonotype was picked up many times. The chain combines TRBV18 with TRBJ2-1, with D uncertain. From germline, CDR1 is KGHSH and CDR2 LQKENI. The CDR3 spans 14 residues. V gave up 2 bases and J gave up 4 bases, with 9 bases separating them. The DNA of the CDR3 is TGTGCCAGCTCACCAGACTTGGTTTACAATGAGCAGTTCTTC. Amino acid sequence: CASSPDLVYNEQFF.

This clonotype appeared many times. The junction differs from germline at one of its ends, possibly a read error. This sequence joins TRBV5-1 and TRBJ2-7; the D call may be TRBD1 or TRBD2 (5 bases each). Germline V lookup: CDR1 SGHRS, CDR2 YFSETQ. The CDR3 loop spans 15 amino acids. CDR3 protein: CASSLEWGNPYDQYF. In nucleotides, the CDR3 is TGCGCCAGCAGCTTGGAATGGGGGAACCCCTACGATCAGTACTTC. Full variable domain (outside the CDR3, taken from reference TRBV5-1 and TRBJ2-7): KAGVTQTPRYLIKTRGQQVTLSCSPISGHRSVSWYQQTPGQGLQFLFEYFSETQRNKGNFPGRFSGRQFSNSRSEMNVSTLELGDSALYLCASSLEWGNPYDQYFGPGTRLTVT.

There are many counts of this clonotype. The chain carries TRBV27 and TRBJ1-5; D uncertain. Trimming pared 5 bases from V and 2 bases from J, leaving 13 bases between. This CDR3 has 15 residues. In germline, CDR1 is MNHEY, CDR2 SMNVEV (reference sequence). The CDR3 region is CASSPPGWGNQPQHF. The CDR3 DNA reads as TGTGCCAGCAGTCCCCCCGGTTGGGGCAATCAGCCCCAGCATTTT.

At least ten counts were recorded for this clonotype. For the CDR3, the DNA is TGTGCCAGCAGTTTATCCACGAGGGGTGGGTACACTGAAGCTTTCTTT. Translating it yields CASSLSTRGGYTEAFF. The rearrangement joins TRBV27 to TRBJ1-1; weak D call: TRBD1 (5 bases). The V end lost 0 bases, the J end lost 3 bases, and 14 bases lay between the germline ends. There are 16 residues in the CDR3. Germline loops: CDR1 MNHEY, CDR2 SMNVEV (reference sequence).

In its sample, this clonotype was seen a few times. This sequence joins TRBV19 and TRBJ2-1, with D possibly matching TRBD2 (5 bases). V was cut by 3 bases and J by 3 bases, with 12 bases left in between. The V gene's germline CDR1 is LNHDA and CDR2 SQIVND (reference sequence). This CDR3 spans 15 amino acids. In DNA, the CDR3 is TGTGCCAGTAGTATCGGACTTCCCCTCTACAATGAGCAGTTCTTC. Translating gives CASSIGLPLYNEQFF.

This clonotype was seen repeatedly, ten times or more. This chain links TRBV6-1 with TRBJ2-2, with 7 bases aligning to TRBD2. In germline, CDR1 is MNHNS, CDR2 SASEGT. The CDR3 covers 16 residues. After removal of 6 bases from V and 2 bases from J, the junction contained 9 bases not matched to a gene. The CDR3 is CASRSPGLLNTGELFF. The CDR3 coding sequence is TGTGCCAGCAGGTCACCGGGACTACTTAACACCGGGGAGCTGTTTTTT.

This clonotype was counted many times. The CDR3 nucleotides are TGTGCCAGCAGCTTAGCGCTCGCGGGAGGGTTCCATGAGCAGTTCTTC. This sequence encodes CASSLALAGGFHEQFF. The chain uses TRBV7-2 and TRBJ2-1, with 9 bases identical to TRBD2. Per germline, CDR1 SGHTA and CDR2 FQGNSA. The length of the CDR3 is 16 residues. V shed 0 bases, J shed 8 bases, and the junction held 8 bases outside the gene matches. The full variable domain, with the rest looked up from reference TRBV7-2 and TRBJ2-1, is GAGVSQSPSNKVTEKGKDVELRCDPISGHTALYWYRQSLGQGLEFLIYFQGNSAPDKSGLPSDRFSAERTGGSVSTLTIQRTQQEDSAVYLCASSLALAGGFHEQFFGPGTRLTVL.

This clonotype has ten or more counts. The V and J genes are TRBV7-6 and TRBJ2-5, with TRBD1 matching 7 bases. J lost 2 bases, V lost 1 base, and 13 bases had no gene match. This CDR3 spans 18 amino acids. Germline V gene lookup returns CDR1 SGHVS and CDR2 FNYEAQ. Here the CDR3 DNA reads TGTGCCAGCAGCTTAGTTGCGACAGGGCTCCGGGTGCAAGAGACCCAGTACTTC. Its protein product is CASSLVATGLRVQETQYF.

The table lists this clonotype with many counts. The chain has TRBV10-3 and TRBJ2-5; 9 bases line up with TRBD1. The germline V gene encodes CDR1 ENHRY and CDR2 SYGVKD. The V gene end was trimmed by 11 bases and the J gene end by 5 bases; junction bases not matched to a gene: 12. The CDR3 totals 14 residues. The CDR3 DNA is TGTGCCTCAGGCCGGGACAGGGATCGGGAGACCCAGTACTTC. It translates to CASGRDRDRETQYF.

This chain links TRBV29-1 with TRBJ2-7; tentatively, D is TRBD1 (5 bases). V lost 4 bases to trimming and J lost 6 bases, with 13 bases between them. This CDR3 spans 12 amino acids. CDR1 and CDR2 from the germline V gene are SQVTM and ANQGSEA. The CDR3 is CSVGTKLGEQYF. In DNA, the CDR3 is TGCAGCGTTGGGACAAAATTGGGCGAGCAGTACTTC.

This clonotype was observed at least ten times. The CDR3 nucleotides read TGTGCCAGCAGTCCCGGGGGGGGGTGGACTGAAGCTTTCTTT. Encoded protein: CASSPGGGWTEAFF. The genes are TRBV2 and TRBJ1-1; D may be TRBD1 (5 bases). Trimming took off 5 bases at V and 5 bases at J, with 15 bases between the two ends. The CDR3 totals 14 residues. Germline assignment: CDR1 SNHLY and CDR2 FYNNEI.